This section outlines one T cell receptor (beta chain) sequence together with its context. Its antigen is unknown. Unique molecular identifiers tagged the TCRbeta library. MiXCR was run by TCRdb on the PCR reads, yielding one entry per CDR3 protein. The data hold about 220,000 distinct CDR3 sequences, with about 15% observed a single time. This sample was taken from a study of T-cell reconstitution after alpha-beta-depleted transplantation in children. Findings and limits, study-wide: T cells produced anew were the main source of T-cell counts and diversity one year after transplant. By about two months after transplant, alpha-beta T cells reportedly arose from several hundred graft clones that had expanded.

The CDR3 spans 16 residues. V dropped 0 bases and J dropped 2 bases, with 11 bases sitting between them. Germline V gene lookup returns CDR1 LNHNV and CDR2 YYDKDF (reference sequence). The sample here was PBMCs, mostly from graft donor cells, taken 360 days after TCRalphabeta/CD19-depleted stem cell transplant. This TCR derives from a male patient aged 2-15 years who had a stem cell transplant for acute lymphoblastic leukemia, so the T cells may come from the graft donor. This chain connects TRBV15 to TRBJ2-1, with D unresolved. The CDR3 DNA reads as TGTGCCACCAGCAGAGATCCGGACCAGGCCTACAATGAGCAGTTCTTC. It specifies CATSRDPDQAYNEQFF.